These 7 T cell receptor beta chains came from one sample sequenced in a study of CD8 T cells in ankylosing spondylitis. TCRdb passed the 5' RACE reads through MiXCR, listing each CDR3 protein once. The data hold about 110,000 distinct CDR3 sequences, with around 24% observed a single time. The sequenced sample was synovial fluid, either unsorted or a sorted T cell fraction (not recorded which). The receptors come from a male donor with ankylosing spondylitis.

J is TRBJ2-5 and V is TRBV4-1; TRBD1 is a possible D gene (7 bases). V was shortened by 0 bases and J by 4 bases, with 18 bases between the two germline ends. The length of the CDR3 is 17 residues. The V gene's germline CDR1 is MGHRA and CDR2 YSYEKL. Here the CDR3 reads CASSQDPPGGGIETQYF. The CDR3 nucleotides read TGCGCCAGCAGCCAAGATCCCCCAGGGGGAGGAATAGAGACCCAGTACTTC.

The rearrangement uses TRBV6-5 and TRBJ2-5; 7 nucleotides align to TRBD1. V shed 7 bases, J shed 2 bases, and the junction held 4 bases outside the gene matches. Germline V gene lookup returns CDR1 MNHEY and CDR2 SVGAGI. The CDR3 contains 13 residues. The CDR3 loop is CASTFRGQETQYF. Written as DNA, the CDR3 is TGTGCCAGCACTTTCAGGGGGCAAGAGACCCAGTACTTC.

This clonotype was detected only a few times. The V and J genes are TRBV2 and TRBJ1-1; 8 nucleotides line up with TRBD1. Germline V gene data show CDR1 as SNHLY and CDR2 as FYNNEI. V lost 6 bases to trimming and J lost 7 bases; unmatched junction nucleotides: 10. This CDR3 has 14 amino acids. CDR3 loop: CASRDTGGGGEAFF. For the CDR3, the DNA is TGTGCCAGCAGAGATACAGGGGGGGGTGGTGAAGCTTTCTTT. The entire variable domain, with the rest obtained from reference TRBV2 and TRBJ1-1, is as follows: EPEVTQTPSHQVTQMGQEVILRCVPISNHLYFYWYRQILGQKVEFLVSFYNNEISEKSEIFDDQFSVERPDGSNFTLKIRSTKLEDSAMYFCASRDTGGGGEAFFGQGTRLTVV.

This clonotype occurred a few times. The J gene is TRBJ2-1, the V gene TRBV5-1, with D maybe TRBD2 (6 bases). The V end was cut by 2 bases, the J end by 6 bases, with 15 bases between. From germline, CDR1 is SGHRS and CDR2 YFSETQ. This CDR3 region has 15 residues. The CDR3 reads CASSFLLRGGNEQFF. DNA for the CDR3: TGCGCCAGCAGCTTCCTCCTAAGGGGAGGCAATGAGCAGTTCTTC.

This clonotype was detected only a few times. The chain employs TRBV30 and TRBJ2-7; D gene ambiguous. CDR3 length: 11 amino acids. Trimming stripped 0 bases from V and 12 bases from J, with 12 bases between. Germline V CDR1 and CDR2: GTSNPN, SVGIG (reference sequence). Here the CDR3 DNA reads TGTGCCTGGAGTGTAGGCGGACCAAGGTACTTC. It specifies CAWSVGGPRYF. The full variable domain, completed using reference TRBV30 and TRBJ2-7, is SQTIHQWPATLVQPVGSPLSLECTVEGTSNPNLYWYRQAAGRGLQLLFYSVGIGQISSEVPQNLSASRPQDRQFILSSKKLLLSDSGFYLCAWSVGGPRYFGPGTRLTVT.

CDR3 loop: CATSDFATSGRIEQYF. The CDR3, as DNA: TGTGCCACCAGTGATTTTGCCACTAGCGGGAGAATCGAGCAGTACTTC. This chain joins TRBV24-1 and TRBJ2-7, with TRBD2 matching 11 bases. Trimming cost V 1 base and J 6 bases; bases outside gene matches: 7. This CDR3 contains 16 residues. Germline V gene sequence: CDR1 KGHDR, CDR2 SFDVKD.

This chain joins TRBV10-3 and TRBJ2-2; tentatively, D is TRBD1 (6 bases). The length of the CDR3 is 15 residues. Deletions cut 2 bases from V and 2 bases from J, with 9 bases between. In germline, CDR1 is ENHRY, CDR2 SYGVKD. Here the CDR3 reads CAISETGRNTGELFF. In DNA form, the CDR3 reads TGTGCCATCAGTGAGACAGGGCGAAACACCGGGGAGCTGTTTTTT.